This T cell receptor (beta chain) was profiled in a study of tumour-infiltrating T cells in Burkitt lymphoma. About the research overall: Survival, overall and progression-free, tracked with productive clonality.

TCRdb keeps only in-frame clones here, not all; method: immunoSEQ multiplex PCR. The table has around 17,000 clones, more than 65% seen once. The sequence derives from a human donor with diffuse large B-cell lymphoma. The specimen was tumor tissue.

CDR3: CASSNGGSIYEQYF. DNA of the CDR3: TGTGCCAGCAGTAATGGCGGGAGTATCTACGAGCAGTACTTC. The chain uses TRBV27 and TRBJ2-7; 7 bases fit TRBD2. V dropped 5 bases and J dropped 3; count of bases not matched to a gene: 7. Germline V gene lookup returns CDR1 MNHEY and CDR2 SMNVEV (reference sequence). The CDR3 extends over 14 amino acids.